The 30 T cell receptor beta chains listed next were all sequenced from one sample in a study of blood T cell repertoires in COVID-19 (dated by TCRdb to 2018 to 2021). Receptors were amplified or captured by the immunoSEQ multiplex PCR assay. TCRdb holds this immuneACCESS table with in-frame rearrangements only. Some clones are missing; in checked studies, unresolved V genes explain under half, and the rest has no known cause. The sample table shows 37,000 or so clones, and 75% to 90% are seen once. The ten largest account for around 5.7% of the sample. Sequenced: peripheral blood. The source is a human donor in a cohort sampled during active COVID-19.

The V call is TRBV7-6, the J call TRBJ1-6; the D is unclear. With 0 bases removed from V and 9 bases from J, the gap between germline ends came to 12 bases. The CDR3 totals 15 residues. Germline assignment: CDR1 SGHVS and CDR2 FNYEAQ. Written as DNA, the CDR3 is TGTGCCAGCAGCTTAGCGGCGGGCGGCGGTTCACCCCTCCACTTT. It specifies CASSLAAGGGSPLHF.

The chain combines TRBV2 with TRBJ1-1; 7 positions match TRBD1. The ends lost 6 bases at V and 1 base at J; junction bases unmatched: 8. CDR1 is SNHLY, CDR2 FYNNEI, per germline. The CDR3 contains 15 residues. The CDR3 bases are TGTGCCAGCAGACAAGACAGGGTCTCGAACACTGAAGCTTTCTTT. Its protein product is CASRQDRVSNTEAFF.

J is TRBJ2-7 and V is TRBV6-5; TRBD2 agrees at 8 bases. V trimming: 5 bases; J trimming: 6 bases; junction bases outside the gene matches: 12. Germline CDR1 and CDR2: MNHEY and SVGAGI. The CDR3 runs to 15 residues. CDR3 in amino acids: CASSPGTSWGLEQYF. CDR3 bases: TGTGCCAGCAGTCCAGGGACTAGTTGGGGGCTCGAGCAGTACTTC.

The chain carries TRBV6-5 and TRBJ2-5; TRBD2 matches 8 bases. Germline V gives CDR1 MNHEY, CDR2 SVGAGI. The CDR3 totals 15 residues. Losses at the gene ends were 5 bases for V and 5 bases for J; bases not matched to a gene: 10. CDR3 amino acids: CASSRAGLGGETQYF. DNA for the CDR3: TGTGCCAGCAGTCGAGCGGGACTAGGGGGGGAGACCCAGTACTTC.

For the CDR3, the DNA is TGTGCCAGCGCCCAGGGGGGTAGCAATCAGCCCCAGCATTTT. Residues: CASAQGGSNQPQHF. V gene TRBV6-6 combines with J gene TRBJ1-5, with TRBD1 matching 7 bases. The CDR3 spans 14 residues. CDR1 is MNHNY, CDR2 SVGAGI, per germline (reference sequence). Germline trimming cut 8 bases from V and 0 bases from J; bases unmatched to any gene: 4.

This chain joins TRBV29-1 and TRBJ1-1; 7 nucleotides match TRBD1. There are 14 residues in the CDR3. Germline values: CDR1 SQVTM, CDR2 ANQGSEA. With V trimmed by 6 bases and J by 1 base, 8 bases remained unmatched. The CDR3 reads CSVEAGTANTEAFF. The CDR3 nucleotides are TGCAGCGTAGAGGCCGGGACAGCGAACACTGAAGCTTTCTTT.

The chain combines TRBV5-1 with TRBJ1-2; D not certain. Looked up from germline, CDR1 is SGHRS and CDR2 is YFSETQ. The V end was cut by 6 bases, the J end by 2 bases, with 14 bases between. The CDR3 has 14 amino acids. The CDR3 DNA reads TGCGCCAGCACCCCCCCAGGTGGAAACTATGGCTACACCTTC. Protein product: CASTPPGGNYGYTF.

The rearrangement joins TRBV11-2 to TRBJ2-7, with a possible D match to TRBD1 (5 bases). Germline V gene data show CDR1 as SGHAT and CDR2 as FQNNGV. This CDR3 has 14 amino acids. V shed 5 bases and J shed 7 bases, with 18 bases lying between them. This CDR3 reads CASSPPPQGKEQYF. The CDR3 DNA reads as TGTGCCAGCAGCCCCCCTCCGCAGGGAAAGGAGCAGTACTTC.

This chain joins TRBV28 and TRBJ2-7; no reliable D call. The CDR3 consists of 13 residues. Germline-derived CDR1 and CDR2 are MDHEN and SYDVKM. The V end lost 5 bases, the J end lost 4 bases, and 12 bases lay between the germline ends. The CDR3 here is CASSPFQAYEQYF. As DNA, the CDR3 is TGTGCCAGCAGTCCTTTTCAGGCTTACGAGCAGTACTTC.

V and J are TRBV6-5 and TRBJ1-3, with D hard to call. This CDR3 has 13 amino acids. Trimming cost V 7 bases and J 1 base, with 8 bases left between them. From germline, CDR1 is MNHEY and CDR2 SVGAGI. The CDR3 spells CASMAGSGNTIYF. For the CDR3, the DNA is TGTGCCAGCATGGCGGGTTCTGGAAACACCATATATTTT.

The V call is TRBV30, the J call TRBJ2-1; 14 nucleotides align to TRBD2. The CDR3 length is 18 residues. Trimming at V came to 0 bases and at J to 4 bases, leaving 8 bases not matched to a gene. Germline CDR1 is GTSNPN and CDR2 is SVGIG (reference sequence). The CDR3 region is CAWSVHWTSGGLYNEQFF. DNA of the CDR3: TGTGCCTGGAGTGTACATTGGACTAGCGGGGGGCTTTACAATGAGCAGTTCTTC.

The chain recombines TRBV24-1 with TRBJ2-7; D unclear. Per the germline V gene, CDR1 is KGHDR and CDR2 is SFDVKD. V was cut by 2 bases and J by 7 bases, with 14 bases left in between. The CDR3 has 14 amino acids. The DNA for the CDR3 is TGTGCCACCAGTGATTCGCGAAATAGTAGAGAGCAGTACTTC. Its protein product is CATSDSRNSREQYF.

This clone was counted once. The chain links TRBV7-9 to TRBJ2-5; D remains ambiguous. V was trimmed by 2 bases and J by 5 bases, leaving 9 bases between them. There are 13 residues in the CDR3. Germline values: CDR1 SEHNR, CDR2 FQNEAQ (reference sequence). The CDR3 protein is CASSLQVAETQYF. The CDR3 DNA is TGTGCCAGCAGCTTACAGGTGGCGGAGACCCAGTACTTC.

This rearrangement joins TRBV5-1 to TRBJ2-7; no reliable D call. Trimming removed 0 bases at V and 4 bases at J, with 14 bases between. There are 15 residues in the CDR3. Germline values: CDR1 SGHRS, CDR2 YFSETQ. CDR3 sequence (DNA): TGCGCCAGCAGCTTGGAGGCAGACTCTTTGTACGAGCAGTACTTC. Its translation is CASSLEADSLYEQYF.

The chain links TRBV6-1 to TRBJ2-7, with D perhaps matching TRBD1 (5 bases). Germline CDR1 and CDR2: MNHNS and SASEGT. The CDR3 covers 16 residues. The V end lost 0 bases, the J end lost 2 bases, and 14 bases lay between the germline ends. The CDR3 DNA follows: TGTGCCAGCAGTGAAGCGTTCTACAGGCCGACCTACGAGCAGTACTTC. Its protein is CASSEAFYRPTYEQYF.

The rearrangement links TRBV29-1 to TRBJ2-3, with 11 bases lining up with TRBD2. The J segment lost 6 bases and the V segment lost 5 bases, leaving 13 bases of the junction unmatched. Per germline, CDR1 SQVTM and CDR2 ANQGSEA. The CDR3 loop spans 16 amino acids. DNA for the CDR3: TGCAGCGTTCTTGGACTAGCGGGCACGGGATTTGATACGCAGTATTTT. Residues: CSVLGLAGTGFDTQYF.

This clone came up once. This sequence joins TRBV19 and TRBJ1-1; D is ambiguous. V was clipped by 2 bases and J by 3 bases, with 10 bases between them. Germline loops: CDR1 LNHDA, CDR2 SQIVND (reference sequence). The CDR3 is 14 amino acids. Written as DNA, the CDR3 is TGTGCCAGTAGTATACTCTACTTTGACACTGAAGCTTTCTTT. Its protein product is CASSILYFDTEAFF.

A single count supports this clone. The V and J genes are TRBV9 and TRBJ2-3, with 7 bases identical to TRBD2. CDR1 and CDR2 (germline): SGDLS, YYNGEE. The trim removed 1 base at V and 4 bases at J, leaving 6 bases unmatched. The CDR3 covers 15 residues. CDR3 residues: CASSVWGGSPDTQYF. In DNA form, the CDR3 reads TGTGCCAGCAGCGTATGGGGGGGGTCCCCAGATACGCAGTATTTT.

The chain is built from TRBV3-1 (or the pseudogene TRBV3-2) and TRBJ2-5; tentative D call: TRBD2 (6 bases). The CDR3 sequence is 15 residues long. The germline gives CDR1 LGHDT, CDR2 YNNKEL (reference sequence). The V end was cut by 1 base, the J end by 4 bases, with 13 bases between. The CDR3: CASSQGPTRGETQYF. CDR3 DNA: TGTGCCAGCAGCCAAGGACCGACTAGAGGAGAGACCCAGTACTTC.

This clone was observed a handful of times. The V and J genes are TRBV7-8 and TRBJ2-7; no firm D call. V was trimmed by 1 base and J by 4 bases, leaving 14 bases between them. Germline V gene lookup returns CDR1 SGHVS and CDR2 FQNEAQ. This CDR3 has 15 amino acids. The CDR3 DNA is TGTGCCAGCAGCTTAGTCGGCCCCGGGTTGTACGAGCAGTACTTC. It encodes CASSLVGPGLYEQYF. Variable domain in full (rest from reference TRBV7-8 and TRBJ2-7): GAGVSQSPRYKVAKRGQDVALRCDPISGHVSLFWYQQALGQGPEFLTYFQNEAQLDKSGLPSDRFFAERPEGSVSTLKIQRTQQEDSAVYLCASSLVGPGLYEQYFGPGTRLTVT.

The chain uses TRBV6-2 or TRBV6-3 and TRBJ2-7; TRBD2 matches 10 bases. CDR3 length equals 15 residues. V dropped 2 bases and J dropped 5; count of bases not matched to a gene: 6. Per the germline V gene, CDR1 is MNHEY and CDR2 is SVGEGT. The CDR3 DNA sequence: TGTGCCAGCAGTTACAGCGGGAGGGGCAGCGACGAGCAGTACTTC. Amino acid sequence: CASSYSGRGSDEQYF.

The chain carries TRBV9 and TRBJ2-1; 9 bases match TRBD2. V lost 4 bases, J lost 5 bases, and 7 bases stayed unmatched. Germline CDR1 SGDLS, CDR2 YYNGEE. The CDR3 length is 15 residues. In DNA form, the CDR3 reads TGTGCCAGCAGCCCAGGACTAGCGCCTAACAATGAGCAGTTCTTC. It encodes CASSPGLAPNNEQFF.

This sequence joins TRBV5-1 and TRBJ2-7; 8 bases align to TRBD1. After removal of 4 bases from V and 1 base from J, the junction contained 4 bases not matched to a gene. This CDR3 is 14 amino acids long. Germline V CDR1 and CDR2: SGHRS, YFSETQ. The CDR3 protein is CASSATGESYEQYF. CDR3 nucleotide sequence: TGCGCCAGCAGCGCGACAGGGGAATCCTACGAGCAGTACTTC.

The chain employs TRBV9 and TRBJ1-1; D uncertain. Germline CDR1 reads SGDLS; CDR2 reads YYNGEE. This CDR3 has 13 amino acids. Trimming removed 4 bases at V and 0 bases at J, with 7 bases between. CDR3 residues: CASSTDLNTEAFF. The DNA for the CDR3 is TGTGCCAGCAGCACGGACTTGAACACTGAAGCTTTCTTT.

This clone has a single count. The chain recombines TRBV6-5 with TRBJ2-3; 12 nucleotides agree with TRBD2. Germline-derived CDR1 and CDR2 are MNHEY and SVGAGI. This CDR3 comprises 15 residues. V lost 6 bases to trimming and J lost 4 bases; unmatched junction nucleotides: 5. CDR3 coding DNA: TGTGCCAGCAGGTGGACTAGCGGGAAGGCAGATACGCAGTATTTT. Amino acids: CASRWTSGKADTQYF.

This rearrangement joins TRBV29-1 to TRBJ1-1; D gene unclear. V was cut by 7 bases and J by 0 bases, with 9 bases left in between. CDR3 length: 12 residues. Looked up from germline, CDR1 is SQVTM and CDR2 is ANQGSEA. The CDR3: CSAPTVNTEAFF. The CDR3 DNA reads TGCAGCGCCCCGACTGTGAACACTGAAGCTTTCTTT.

This chain joins TRBV3-1 (or the pseudogene TRBV3-2) and TRBJ2-7; D gene unclear. The germline V gene has CDR1 LGHDT and CDR2 YNNKEL (reference sequence). The germline V and J ends were trimmed by 4 bases and 2 bases, with 12 bases remaining between them. This CDR3 comprises 14 residues. The CDR3 nucleotides are TGTGCCAGCAGCCCCGCAGCGCTCCCCTACGAGCAGTACTTC. Translation: CASSPAALPYEQYF.

The chain recombines TRBV20-1 with TRBJ1-2; no clear D gene. This CDR3 is built from 9 residues. CDR1 and CDR2 from the germline V gene are DFQATT and SNEGSKA (reference sequence). With 5 bases removed from V and 5 bases from J, the gap between germline ends came to 3 bases. CDR3 sequence reads: CSASYGYTF. In DNA, the CDR3 is TGCAGTGCTTCTTATGGCTACACCTTC.

The chain is built from TRBV7-7 and TRBJ2-1; 9 bases fit TRBD1. CDR3 length: 15 amino acids. Germline CDR1 reads SSHAT; CDR2 reads FNYEAQ (reference sequence). The trim removed 1 base at V and 2 bases at J, leaving 0 bases unmatched. CDR3 in amino acids: CASSLDRGPYNEQFF. The CDR3, as DNA: TGTGCCAGCAGCTTAGACAGGGGGCCCTACAATGAGCAGTTCTTC.

The chain recombines TRBV3-1 (or the pseudogene TRBV3-2) with TRBJ2-5, with 8 bases aligning to TRBD1. The CDR3 length is 18 residues. Per germline, CDR1 LGHDT and CDR2 YNNKEL (reference sequence). Trimming cost V 1 base and J 4 bases; bases outside gene matches: 14. The CDR3 here is CASSQVSGTGGSRETQYF. The CDR3 region has the DNA TGTGCCAGCAGCCAAGTAAGTGGCACAGGGGGATCAAGAGAGACCCAGTACTTC.